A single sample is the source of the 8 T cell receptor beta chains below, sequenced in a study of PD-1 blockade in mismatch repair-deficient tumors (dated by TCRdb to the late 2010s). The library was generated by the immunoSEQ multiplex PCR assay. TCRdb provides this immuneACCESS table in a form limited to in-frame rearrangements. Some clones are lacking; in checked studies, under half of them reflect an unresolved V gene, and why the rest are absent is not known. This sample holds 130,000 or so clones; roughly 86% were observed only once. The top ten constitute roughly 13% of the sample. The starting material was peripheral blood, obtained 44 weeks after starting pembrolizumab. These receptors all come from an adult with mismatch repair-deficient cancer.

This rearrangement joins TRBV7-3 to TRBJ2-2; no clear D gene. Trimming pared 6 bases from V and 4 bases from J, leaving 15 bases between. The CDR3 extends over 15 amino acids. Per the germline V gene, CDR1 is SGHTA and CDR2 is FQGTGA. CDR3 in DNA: TGTGCCAGCAGTCTAACATGGGGTGGCACCGGGGAGCTGTTTTTT. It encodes CASSLTWGGTGELFF. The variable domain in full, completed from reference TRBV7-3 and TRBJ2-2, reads GAGVSQTPSNKVTEKGKYVELRCDPISGHTALYWYRQSLGQGPEFLIYFQGTGAADDSGLPNDRFFAVRPEGSVSTLKIQRTERGDSAVYLCASSLTWGGTGELFFGEGSRLTVL.

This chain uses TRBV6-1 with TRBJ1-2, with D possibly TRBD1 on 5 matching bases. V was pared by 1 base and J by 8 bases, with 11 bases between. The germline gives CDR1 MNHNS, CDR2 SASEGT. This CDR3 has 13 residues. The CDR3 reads CASSEERGWGYTF. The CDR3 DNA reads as TGTGCCAGCAGTGAAGAAAGGGGTTGGGGCTACACCTTC.

The CDR3 region is CASSLVESFSYEQYF. The CDR3 DNA reads TGTGCCAGCAGCTTAGTGGAGAGTTTCTCCTACGAGCAGTACTTC. V usage is TRBV7-8 and J usage is TRBJ2-7; the D is unclear. The CDR3 loop spans 15 amino acids. The V and J ends lost 1 base and 0 bases respectively, with 10 bases between them. The germline V gene encodes CDR1 SGHVS and CDR2 FQNEAQ.

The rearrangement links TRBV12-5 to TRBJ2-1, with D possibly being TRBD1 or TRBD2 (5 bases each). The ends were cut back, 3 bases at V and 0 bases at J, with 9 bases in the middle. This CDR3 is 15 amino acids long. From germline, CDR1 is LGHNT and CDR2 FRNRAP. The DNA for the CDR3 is TGTGCTAGTGGTTTAGGGGACCTCTCCTACAATGAGCAGTTCTTC. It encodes CASGLGDLSYNEQFF.

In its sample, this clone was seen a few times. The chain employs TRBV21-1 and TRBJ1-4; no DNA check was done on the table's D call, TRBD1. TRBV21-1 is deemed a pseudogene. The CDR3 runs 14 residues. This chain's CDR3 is CASSERHRNEKLFF. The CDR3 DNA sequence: TGTGCCAGCAGCGAGAGACACCGTAATGAAAAACTGTTTTTT.

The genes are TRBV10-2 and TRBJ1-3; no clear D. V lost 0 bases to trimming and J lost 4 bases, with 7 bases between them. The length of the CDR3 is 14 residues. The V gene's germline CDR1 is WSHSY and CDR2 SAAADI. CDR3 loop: CASSESGQGNTIYF. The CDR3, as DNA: TGCGCCAGCAGTGAGTCCGGGCAGGGAAACACCATATATTTT.

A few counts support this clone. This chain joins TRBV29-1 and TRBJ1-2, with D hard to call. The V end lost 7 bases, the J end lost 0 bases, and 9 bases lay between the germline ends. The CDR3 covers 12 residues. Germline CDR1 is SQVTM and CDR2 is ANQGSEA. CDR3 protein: CSAGATNYGYTF. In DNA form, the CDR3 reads TGCAGCGCCGGAGCCACTAACTATGGCTACACCTTC. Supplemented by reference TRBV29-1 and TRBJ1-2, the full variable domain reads SAVISQKPSRDICQRGTSLTIQCQVDSQVTMMFWYRQQPGQSLTLIATANQGSEATYESGFVIDKFPISRPNLTFSTLTVSNMSPEDSSIYLCSAGATNYGYTFGSGTRLTVV.

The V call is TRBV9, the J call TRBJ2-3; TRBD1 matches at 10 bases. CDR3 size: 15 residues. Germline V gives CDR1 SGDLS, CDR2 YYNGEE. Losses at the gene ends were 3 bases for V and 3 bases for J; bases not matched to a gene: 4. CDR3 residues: CASSGGGQGTDTQYF. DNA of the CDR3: TGTGCCAGCAGCGGCGGGGGACAGGGGACAGATACGCAGTATTTT.